This T cell receptor beta chain came from a study of monozygotic twins with inflammatory bowel disease. About this clonotype itself: Its target is unknown.

TCRdb derives one entry per CDR3 protein from the 5' RACE reads, leaving out DNA. Its clone listing holds 350,000 to 500,000 distinct CDR3 sequences. Study results and limitations: The study found lower TCRbeta diversity (inverse Simpson) in IBD patients than in healthy co-twins.

The CDR3 contains 13 residues. Germline V gives CDR1 SGHDT, CDR2 YYEEEE. The chain employs TRBV5-6 and TRBJ2-2. The sample consisted of blood. This sequence originates from a human donor with ulcerative colitis or Crohn's disease, or a healthy co-twin of an affected twin (not recorded which). The CDR3 sequence: CASSGQNTGELFF.